Below, one TCR beta chain is given with its context. Its antigen remains unknown. This entry belongs to a study of OX40 agonist ivuxolimab in advanced cancers. Study in general: Age averaged around 58 years (range about 20 to 79), and approximately 80% were male. Study-wide results and caveats: Relative to CD4+, CD8+ T cells held more expanded clones on average.

Libraries were prepared by immunoSEQ multiplex PCR; TCRdb keeps only in-frame clonotypes and omits some of them. In the table there are more than 60,000 clones, around 87% of which are singletons. The germline CDR1 and CDR2 sequences are SGDLS and YYNGEE. The CDR3 is 17 amino acids. The trim removed 2 bases at V and 5 bases at J, leaving 8 bases unmatched. V and J are TRBV9 and TRBJ2-2, with TRBD1 identical over 11 bases. Sequences were derived from CD4+ or CD8+ T cells sorted from blood, sampled in a trial of the OX40 agonist ivuxolimab. The clonotype originates from an adult with an advanced solid tumor such as melanoma, head and neck, liver or kidney cancer. This CDR3 is CASSVFGTGGKTGELFF. The CDR3 nucleotides read TGTGCCAGCAGCGTGTTCGGGACAGGGGGAAAAACCGGGGAGCTGTTTTTT.